Listed below are T cell receptor beta chains from one sample, sequenced in a study of response to subunit inactivated influenza vaccine. TCRdb analysed the RT-PCR reads with MiXCR anew, one entry per CDR3 protein. The table has more than 600,000 distinct CDR3 sequences, approximately 17% seen once; the top ten hold 11%. The sample in question was PBMCs from blood, obtained roughly 5 days after vaccination. The receptors here all came from a man aged 45-65 years who received an inactivated influenza vaccine. CDR3s include the opening cysteine and the closing phenylalanine or tryptophan. The order of the fields is D gene, CDR3 length, V gene, clone size, J gene, CDR3 DNA, CDR3 protein. D genes are given only for firm matches. The size field is filled for only some rows; it gives once, few, many or a size class.

d_call: .
cdr3_length: 12
v_call: TRBV4-2
clone_size: few
j_call: TRBJ1-4
cdr3_nt: TGTGCCAGCAGCCAAGATTGGGACCGACAAACCTTT
cdr3_aa: CASSQDWDRQTF

d_call: TRBD1
cdr3_length: 13
v_call: TRBV13
clone_size: .
j_call: TRBJ2-1
cdr3_nt: TGTGCCAGCACCCTAGGGACAGGAGAACACCGGTTCTTC
cdr3_aa: CASTLGTGEHRFF

d_call: .
cdr3_length: 14
v_call: TRBV5-1
clone_size: once
j_call: TRBJ2-5
cdr3_nt: TGCGCCAGCAGCTTGGTACAGGGCCCGGAGACCCAGTACTTC
cdr3_aa: CASSLVQGPETQYF

d_call: TRBD2
cdr3_length: 18
v_call: TRBV6-1
clone_size: few
j_call: TRBJ2-1
cdr3_nt: TGTGCCAGCAGCCCGGGACTAGCGGGAGGGATACTACAGAATGAGCAGTTCTTC
cdr3_aa: CASSPGLAGGILQNEQFF

d_call: .
cdr3_length: 15
v_call: TRBV10-3
clone_size: many
j_call: TRBJ2-1
cdr3_nt: TGTGCCATCAGTGAAAGTTCTACTACCGGGAATGAGCAGTTCTTC
cdr3_aa: CAISESSTTGNEQFF

d_call: .
cdr3_length: 13
v_call: TRBV30
clone_size: few
j_call: TRBJ2-7
cdr3_nt: TGTGCCTGGAGCCCCGGGGGGCACAACGAGCAGTACTTC
cdr3_aa: CAWSPGGHNEQYF

d_call: .
cdr3_length: 14
v_call: TRBV7-3
clone_size: few
j_call: TRBJ2-3
cdr3_nt: TGTGCCAGCAGCCTCGCCGGACTGGGCAACACGCAGTATTTT
cdr3_aa: CASSLAGLGNTQYF

d_call: .
cdr3_length: 14
v_call: TRBV5-1
clone_size: many
j_call: TRBJ1-5
cdr3_nt: TGTGCCAGCAGTTTAGAGGGAAGCAATCAGCCCCAGCATTTT
cdr3_aa: CASSLEGSNQPQHF

d_call: .
cdr3_length: 15
v_call: TRBV3-1
clone_size: few
j_call: TRBJ1-3
cdr3_nt: TGTGCCAGCAGCAGACAGGTCCTCTCTGGAAACACCATATATTTT
cdr3_aa: CASSRQVLSGNTIYF

d_call: TRBD2
cdr3_length: 14
v_call: TRBV10-3
clone_size: .
j_call: TRBJ2-1
cdr3_nt: TGTGCCATCGCGGGACTAGCGGGAGAGGGTGAGCAGTTCTTC
cdr3_aa: CAIAGLAGEGEQFF

d_call: TRBD1
cdr3_length: 15
v_call: TRBV4-1
clone_size: .
j_call: TRBJ2-7
cdr3_nt: TGCGCCAGCAGCCTTTCCGGGACAGGGGTTTACGAGCAGTACTTC
cdr3_aa: CASSLSGTGVYEQYF

d_call: TRBD1
cdr3_length: 17
v_call: TRBV10-2
clone_size: .
j_call: TRBJ2-7
cdr3_nt: TGCGCCAGCAGTGACCGCATCAACAGGGGACGCTTAGCCGAGCAGTACTTC
cdr3_aa: CASSDRINRGRLAEQYF